What follows are 24 T cell receptor beta chains derived from one specimen sequenced in a study of blood T cell repertoires in COVID-19. The protocol was immunoSEQ multiplex PCR, while the TCRdb copy is restricted to in-frame clones and leaves out a portion. The repertoire consists of tens of thousands of clones, with about 87% occurring once and the leading ten covering approximately 5%. Input material: peripheral blood. These receptors originate from a human donor in a cohort sampled during active COVID-19.

The rearrangement joins TRBV19 to TRBJ2-5; tentatively, D is TRBD2 (6 bases). Germline CDR1 and CDR2: LNHDA and SQIVND (reference sequence). The CDR3 extends over 16 amino acids. Trimming removed 4 bases at V and 5 bases at J, with 20 bases between. DNA of the CDR3: TGTGCCAGTAGTAGTGGTACATTGGCGGGAACGGAGACCCAGTACTTC. Translated: CASSSGTLAGTETQYF. The full variable domain, completed using reference TRBV19 and TRBJ2-5, is DGGITQSPKYLFRKEGQNVTLSCEQNLNHDAMYWYRQDPGQGLRLIYYSQIVNDFQKGDIAEGYSVSREKKESFPLTVTSAQKNPTAFYLCASSSGTLAGTETQYFGPGTRLLVL.

The chain joins TRBV28 to TRBJ1-5, with 8 bases identical to TRBD1. The CDR3 has 17 amino acids. Unmatched junction bases numbered 9, after V lost 5 bases and J lost 0 bases. CDR1 is MDHEN and CDR2 is SYDVKM in the germline V gene. The CDR3 loop reads CASSQTFGTGSNQPQHF. CDR3 coding DNA: TGTGCCAGCAGTCAGACGTTCGGGACAGGTAGCAATCAGCCCCAGCATTTT.

The rearrangement links TRBV11-1 to TRBJ2-3, with D perhaps TRBD2 (5 bases). CDR1 is SGHAT and CDR2 is FQDESV in the germline V gene (reference sequence). There are 14 residues in the CDR3. Trimming took 4 bases from V and 2 from J, leaving 10 bases between them. CDR3 sequence (DNA): TGTGCCAGCAGCTCCGACTATTACACAGATACGCAGTATTTT. It yields the protein CASSSDYYTDTQYF.

J is TRBJ2-2 and V is TRBV5-4; weak D call: TRBD1 (6 bases). CDR1 and CDR2 (germline): SGHNT, YYREEE (reference sequence). V lost 0 bases, J lost 3 bases, and 12 bases lay in between. The CDR3 has 16 amino acids. The CDR3 spells CASSLGAGAHTGELFF. The CDR3 DNA reads as TGTGCCAGCAGCTTGGGTGCAGGGGCGCACACCGGGGAGCTGTTTTTT.

This clone was seen only a few times. V gene TRBV12-2 combines with J gene TRBJ2-3; the table's D call, TRBD1, was not checked against the DNA. TRBV12-2 is reported as a pseudogene. This CDR3 comprises 15 residues. The CDR3, as DNA: TGTGCAAGTCGCTTAGCCCTCAGACAGCCAGATACGCAGTATTTT. Protein: CASRLALRQPDTQYF.

The chain recombines TRBV9 with TRBJ1-3; D perhaps matches TRBD1 (5 bases). Germline V gene data show CDR1 as SGDLS and CDR2 as YYNGEE. V lost 2 bases and J 8 bases, leaving 14 bases between the germline ends. This CDR3 region has 14 residues. CDR3 region: CASSVRQTEDTIYF. The CDR3, as DNA: TGTGCCAGCAGCGTCAGGCAGACAGAAGACACCATATATTTT.

The chain combines TRBV11-2 with TRBJ2-1; 7 bases are shared with TRBD2. The CDR3 sequence is 17 residues long. Trimming took 6 bases from V and 8 from J; bases not matched to a gene: 19. Germline V gene data show CDR1 as SGHAT and CDR2 as FQNNGV. CDR3 coding DNA: TGTGCCAGCAGACCTACCAGGAGGCGGGAGAGGAGCCATGAGCAGTTCTTC. It translates to CASRPTRRRERSHEQFF.

CDR3 protein: CASSYTRLAPSYEQYF. CDR3 in DNA: TGTGCCAGCAGTTACACGCGGTTGGCCCCCTCCTACGAGCAGTACTTC. The rearrangement links TRBV6-2 or TRBV6-3 to TRBJ2-7; D not certain. V was pared by 2 bases and J by 0 bases, with 14 bases between. CDR1 MNHEY and CDR2 SVGEGT come from the germline V gene. The CDR3 totals 16 residues.

The genes are TRBV15 and TRBJ1-3; D unclear. Germline lookup yields CDR1 LNHNV and CDR2 YYDKDF (reference sequence). This CDR3 contains 17 residues. V was shortened by 1 base and J by 0 bases, with 13 bases between the two germline ends. CDR3 in amino acids: CATSRVSQRLSGNTIYF. CDR3 in DNA: TGTGCCACCAGCAGAGTTTCCCAGCGACTCTCTGGAAACACCATATATTTT.

CDR3 in amino acids: CASSKGGRPYEQYF. CDR3 DNA sequence: TGTGCCAGCAGTAAAGGCGGGCGGCCCTACGAGCAGTACTTC. The rearrangement uses TRBV27 and TRBJ2-7; a possible D gene is TRBD2 (5 bases). CDR1 and CDR2 (germline): MNHEY, SMNVEV (reference sequence). This CDR3 spans 14 amino acids. Trimming stripped 5 bases from V and 2 bases from J, with 13 bases between.

The V gene is TRBV18, the J gene TRBJ1-3; TRBD1 is a possible D gene (6 bases). This CDR3 has 16 amino acids. Germline V gene sequence: CDR1 KGHSH, CDR2 LQKENI. Trimming pared 4 bases from V and 0 bases from J, leaving 13 bases between. Here the CDR3 reads CASSLRTASSGNTIYF. The CDR3 DNA follows: TGTGCCAGCTCACTCCGGACAGCTAGCTCTGGAAACACCATATATTTT.

This CDR3 reads CASSQTGGVTEAFF. The CDR3 DNA reads TGTGCCAGCAGCCAGACAGGGGGCGTCACTGAAGCTTTCTTT. V gene TRBV3-1 (or the pseudogene TRBV3-2) combines with J gene TRBJ1-1; 10 positions match TRBD1. This CDR3 has 14 amino acids. From germline, CDR1 is LGHDT and CDR2 YNNKEL (reference sequence). V lost 3 bases and J lost 4; bases outside the gene matches: 2.

The rearrangement uses TRBV11-2 and TRBJ2-3; TRBD1 agrees at 7 bases. The germline V gene has CDR1 SGHAT and CDR2 FQNNGV. The trim removed 1 base at V and 4 bases at J, leaving 5 bases unmatched. The CDR3 is 15 residues long. The CDR3 loop is CASSLVWQGADTQYF. The CDR3 region has the DNA TGTGCCAGCAGCTTAGTGTGGCAGGGGGCAGATACGCAGTATTTT.

The chain links TRBV11-3 to TRBJ2-1; 8 bases match TRBD1. The germline V gene encodes CDR1 SGHNT and CDR2 YENEEA. V was pared by 2 bases and J by 2 bases, with 2 bases of the junction left unmatched. This CDR3 is 15 amino acids long. The CDR3 reads CASSLPGGTYNEQFF. In DNA form, the CDR3 reads TGTGCCAGCAGCTTACCAGGGGGCACCTACAATGAGCAGTTCTTC.

This chain uses TRBV18 with TRBJ2-1; 8 bases match TRBD2. The CDR3 is made up of 13 amino acids. Germline CDR1 reads KGHSH; CDR2 reads LQKENI. After removal of 4 bases from V and 7 bases from J, the junction contained 3 bases not matched to a gene. The CDR3 spells CASSLRLANEQFF. The CDR3 nucleotides read TGTGCCAGCTCACTAAGACTAGCGAATGAGCAGTTCTTC.

In this sample, this clone turned up once. This chain joins TRBV3-1 (or the pseudogene TRBV3-2) and TRBJ2-1, with 7 bases that match TRBD2. Germline V gene data show CDR1 as LGHDT and CDR2 as YNNKEL (reference sequence). The CDR3 is 15 residues long. With V trimmed by 6 bases and J by 2 bases, 7 bases remained unmatched. The CDR3 region is CASRRKRDPYNEQFF. The CDR3 DNA sequence: TGTGCCAGCAGGCGTAAGCGGGACCCCTACAATGAGCAGTTCTTC.

The chain uses TRBV5-1 and TRBJ2-5; 14 bases agree with TRBD2. Germline V gene data show CDR1 as SGHRS and CDR2 as YFSETQ. V lost 4 bases to trimming and J lost 4 bases; unmatched junction nucleotides: 6. The CDR3 has 16 amino acids. Written as DNA, the CDR3 is TGCGCCAGCAGCCATCGACTAGCGGGAGGGGCAGAGACCCAGTACTTC. As protein: CASSHRLAGGAETQYF.

V is TRBV6-4 and J is TRBJ2-2, with 7 bases fitting TRBD2. The CDR3 contains 16 residues. V trimming: 0 bases; J trimming: 7 bases; junction bases outside the gene matches: 8. The V gene's germline CDR1 is MRHNA and CDR2 SNTAGT. CDR3 in amino acids: CASSDSEAGVGGELFF. The CDR3 bases are TGTGCCAGCAGTGACTCGGAGGCGGGAGTCGGCGGGGAGCTGTTTTTT.

The rearrangement links TRBV6-5 to TRBJ1-5, with 9 bases fitting TRBD1. Germline V gene data show CDR1 as MNHEY and CDR2 as SVGAGI. V trimming: 10 bases; J trimming: 5 bases; junction bases outside the gene matches: 6. This CDR3 is built from 13 residues. The CDR3 spells CATTGTGYQPQHF. CDR3 nucleotides: TGTGCCACTACCGGGACAGGGTATCAGCCCCAGCATTTT.

The CDR3 DNA is TGTGCCAGCAGGGGGCGCGCCGGGGAGCTGTTTTTT. It codes for CASRGRAGELFF. V gene TRBV28 combines with J gene TRBJ2-2, with D tentatively TRBD1 (5 bases). V was trimmed by 6 bases and J by 6 bases, leaving 8 bases between them. The CDR3 contains 12 residues. The germline V gene encodes CDR1 MDHEN and CDR2 SYDVKM.

The chain employs TRBV6-6 and TRBJ2-7; TRBD2 aligns across 8 bases. Germline-derived CDR1 and CDR2 are MNHNY and SVGAGI (reference sequence). The CDR3 is 15 amino acids. The trim removed 0 bases at V and 6 bases at J, leaving 7 bases unmatched. The DNA of the CDR3 is TGTGCCAGCAGTTACTCACGGGGGGGGTTTTCCGAGCAGTACTTC. Its translation: CASSYSRGGFSEQYF.

This chain joins TRBV24-1 and TRBJ2-2, with TRBD1 identical over 9 bases. This CDR3 spans 18 amino acids. The germline gives CDR1 KGHDR, CDR2 SFDVKD. After removal of 3 bases from V and 0 bases from J, the junction contained 7 bases not matched to a gene. CDR3 amino acids: CATSDPRDRDSNTGELFF. CDR3 sequence (DNA): TGTGCCACCAGTGATCCCCGGGACAGGGATTCGAACACCGGGGAGCTGTTTTTT.

The chain links TRBV5-6 to TRBJ1-5, with a weak D call TRBD1 (5 bases). Germline assignment: CDR1 SGHDT and CDR2 YYEEEE. The CDR3 loop spans 14 amino acids. Trimming took 2 bases from V and 5 from J, leaving 11 bases between them. CDR3 bases: TGTGCCAGCAGCTTCTTGGGGGGTGATCAGCCCCAGCATTTT. It is translated as CASSFLGGDQPQHF.

The gene calls are TRBV6-5 and TRBJ2-1, with 7 bases aligning to TRBD1. Unmatched junction bases numbered 4, after V lost 11 bases and J lost 0 bases. CDR1 MNHEY and CDR2 SVGAGI come from the germline V gene. This CDR3 spans 13 amino acids. The DNA for the CDR3 is TGTGCCTCGGGACAGCTCTCCTACAATGAGCAGTTCTTC. This encodes CASGQLSYNEQFF.